This note documents a single T cell receptor (beta chain) sequence. Its antigen is unidentified. 13 Jbeta primers and 60 Vbeta primers were used for the PCR. Clones were sequenced by immunoSEQ multiplex PCR, and TCRdb holds only the in-frame ones, with some missing. This sample has under 200,000 clones; 84% occur once, and the top ten carry more than 1.5%. CDR3 size: 13 residues. Germline V lookup: CDR1 SGHTA, CDR2 FQGNSA. The data belong to a study of cytomegalovirus exposure and HLA in healthy donors. Notes on the study in general: The authors excluded some V segments, including TRBV6-2 and TRBV6-3, as indistinguishable.

This clonotype was sampled from a man younger than 30 in good health and CMV-seronegative. Sequencing input: PBMCs. V usage is TRBV7-2 and J usage is TRBJ2-5; TRBD1 agrees at 9 bases. The end of the DNA is better explained by TRBJ2-7, so the J call may be wrong. The CDR3 spells CASSTGGVDEQYF. The CDR3 nucleotides read TGTGCCAGCAGTACAGGGGGCGTCGACGAGCAGTACTTC.